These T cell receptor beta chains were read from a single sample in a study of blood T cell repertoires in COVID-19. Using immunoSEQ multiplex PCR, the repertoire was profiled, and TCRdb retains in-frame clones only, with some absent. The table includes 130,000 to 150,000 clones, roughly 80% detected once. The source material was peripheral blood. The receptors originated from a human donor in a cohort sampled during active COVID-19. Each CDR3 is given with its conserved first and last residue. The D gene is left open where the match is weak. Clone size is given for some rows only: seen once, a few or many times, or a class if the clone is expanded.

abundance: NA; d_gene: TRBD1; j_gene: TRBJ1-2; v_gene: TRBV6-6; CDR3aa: CASRDREQGGYTF; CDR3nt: TGTGCCAGCAGGGACCGGGAACAGGGGGGCTACACCTTC
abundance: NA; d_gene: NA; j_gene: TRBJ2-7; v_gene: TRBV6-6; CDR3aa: CASSFTSVWEQYF; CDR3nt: TGTGCCAGCAGTTTCACCTCAGTATGGGAGCAGTACTTC
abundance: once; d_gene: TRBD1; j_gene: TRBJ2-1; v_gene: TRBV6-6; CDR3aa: CASSYGTGGINEQFF; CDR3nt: TGTGCCAGCAGTTATGGGACAGGGGGCATCAATGAGCAGTTCTTC
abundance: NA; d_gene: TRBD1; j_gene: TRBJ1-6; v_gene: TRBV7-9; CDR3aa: CASSSGTGGAGNSPLHF; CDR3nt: TGTGCCAGCAGTTCGGGGACAGGGGGCGCCGGTAATTCACCCCTCCACTTT
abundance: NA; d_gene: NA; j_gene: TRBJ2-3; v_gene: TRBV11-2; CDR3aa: CASSLKGAAYFTDTQYF; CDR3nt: TGTGCCAGCAGTTTGAAAGGAGCAGCCTACTTCACAGATACGCAGTATTTT
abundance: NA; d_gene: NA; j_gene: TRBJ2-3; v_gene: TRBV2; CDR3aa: CASRGGATTDTQYF; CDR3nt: TGTGCCAGCAGGGGGGGAGCGACCACAGATACGCAGTATTTT
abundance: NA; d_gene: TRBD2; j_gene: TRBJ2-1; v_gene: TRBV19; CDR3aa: CASSVGLAGNEQFF; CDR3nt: TGTGCCAGTAGTGTCGGACTAGCGGGCAATGAGCAGTTCTTC
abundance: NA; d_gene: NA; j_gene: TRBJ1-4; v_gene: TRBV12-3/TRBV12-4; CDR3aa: CASSLLEKLFF; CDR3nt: TGTGCCAGCAGTCTGTTGGAAAAACTGTTTTTT
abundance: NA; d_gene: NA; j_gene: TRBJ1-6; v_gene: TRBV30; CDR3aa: CAWSPGRRRNSPLHF; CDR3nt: TGTGCCTGGAGTCCTGGACGGCGGAGGAATTCACCCCTCCACTTT
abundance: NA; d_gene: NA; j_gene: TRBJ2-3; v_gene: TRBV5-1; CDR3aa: CASSLGVTSTDTQYF; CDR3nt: TGCGCCAGCAGCTTGGGTGTAACTAGCACAGATACGCAGTATTTT
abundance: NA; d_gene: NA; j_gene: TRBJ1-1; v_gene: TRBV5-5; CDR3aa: CASSLYGTNTEAFF; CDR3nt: TGTGCCAGCAGCTTGTACGGGACAAACACTGAAGCTTTCTTT
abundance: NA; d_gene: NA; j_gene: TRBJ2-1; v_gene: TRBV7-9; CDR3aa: CASSQGGTYNEQFF; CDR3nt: TGTGCCAGCAGCCAGGGTGGGACTTACAATGAGCAGTTCTTC
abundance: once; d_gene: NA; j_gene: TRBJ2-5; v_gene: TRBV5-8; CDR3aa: CASSYQQETQYF; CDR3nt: TGTGCCAGCAGCTATCAACAAGAGACCCAGTACTTC
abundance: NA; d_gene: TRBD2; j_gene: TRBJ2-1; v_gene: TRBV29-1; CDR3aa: CSVEASGIGNEQFF; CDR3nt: TGCAGCGTTGAGGCTAGCGGGATAGGCAATGAGCAGTTCTTC
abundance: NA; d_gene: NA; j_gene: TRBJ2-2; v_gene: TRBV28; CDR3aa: CAARGTFTGELFF; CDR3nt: TGTGCCGCAAGGGGGACATTCACCGGGGAGCTGTTTTTT
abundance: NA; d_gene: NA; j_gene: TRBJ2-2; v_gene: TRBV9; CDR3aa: CASSVRGGPPRELFF; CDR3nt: TGTGCCAGCAGCGTAAGGGGTGGGCCCCCCCGGGAGCTGTTTTTT
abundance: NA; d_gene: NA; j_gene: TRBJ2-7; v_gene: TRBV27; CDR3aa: CASSSSKDWFSYEQYF; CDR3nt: TGTGCCAGCAGTTCCTCCAAGGACTGGTTCTCCTACGAGCAGTACTTC
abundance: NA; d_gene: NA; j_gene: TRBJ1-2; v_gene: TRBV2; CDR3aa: CASKALTDQAGGYTF; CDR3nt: TGTGCCAGCAAGGCCTTGACGGATCAAGCGGGTGGCTACACCTTC
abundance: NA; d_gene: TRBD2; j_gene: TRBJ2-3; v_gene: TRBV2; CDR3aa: CASRSGTSDPSTDTQYF; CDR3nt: TGTGCCAGCAGGTCCGGGACTAGCGATCCGAGCACAGATACGCAGTATTTT
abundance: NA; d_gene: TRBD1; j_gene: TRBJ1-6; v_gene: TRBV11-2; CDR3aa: CASSYGQGGSPLHF; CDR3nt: TGTGCCAGCAGCTACGGACAGGGAGGGTCACCCCTCCACTTT
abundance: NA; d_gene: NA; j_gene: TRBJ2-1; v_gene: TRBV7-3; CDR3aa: CASSPGTSYNEQFF; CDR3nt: TGTGCCAGCAGCCCCGGGACTTCTTACAATGAGCAGTTCTTC
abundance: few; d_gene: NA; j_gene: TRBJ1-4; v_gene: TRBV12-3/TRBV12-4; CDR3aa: CASSLTGEKFF; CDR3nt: TGTGCCAGCAGCCTAACAGGCGAGAAGTTTTTT
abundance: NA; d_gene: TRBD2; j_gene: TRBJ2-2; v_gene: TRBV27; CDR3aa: CASSLGLAGVTGELFF; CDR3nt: TGTGCCAGCAGTTTAGGACTAGCGGGGGTCACCGGGGAGCTGTTTTTT
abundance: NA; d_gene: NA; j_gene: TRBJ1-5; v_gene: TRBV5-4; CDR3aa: CASSPGRDSNQPQHF; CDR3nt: TGTGCCAGCAGCCCCGGGAGGGATAGCAATCAGCCCCAGCATTTT
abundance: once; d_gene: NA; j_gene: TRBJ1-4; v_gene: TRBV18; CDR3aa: CASSPSGHNEKLFF; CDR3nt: TGTGCCAGCTCACCCTCAGGGCATAATGAAAAACTGTTTTTT
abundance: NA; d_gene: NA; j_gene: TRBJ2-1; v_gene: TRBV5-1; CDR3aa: CASSAPGLNEQFF; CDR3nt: TGCGCCAGCAGTGCCCCCGGACTTAATGAGCAGTTCTTC
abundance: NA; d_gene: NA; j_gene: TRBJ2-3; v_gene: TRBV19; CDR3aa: CASTLGGTDTQYF; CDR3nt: TGTGCCAGTACTTTAGGAGGGACAGATACGCAGTATTTT
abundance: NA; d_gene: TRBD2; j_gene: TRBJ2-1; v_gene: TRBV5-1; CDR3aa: CASSLGGLAGTSSYNEQFF; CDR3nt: TGCGCCAGCAGCTTGGGAGGACTAGCGGGGACTAGCTCCTACAATGAGCAGTTCTTC